This is a list of T cell receptor beta chains from one sample in a study of T cell responses to AZD1222 COVID-19 vaccine. This table comes from immunoSEQ multiplex PCR, and its TCRdb copy is limited to in-frame clones, with some not included. The sample has some 150,000 clones; more than 80% are singletons. Here the sequenced sample was peripheral blood, taken on day 0 of AZD1222 vaccination. All receptors come from an adult in good health. Each CDR3 is given with its conserved first and last residue. A D gene is named only where the DNA matches it firmly. The size field is filled for only some rows; it gives once, few, many or a size class.

TRBJ1-1,TRBV27,.,.,TGTGCCAGCAGTCTTGAGAGGGTCGGTGAAGCTTTCTTT,CASSLERVGEAFF
TRBJ1-1,TRBV5-6,.,.,TGTGCCAGCAGCTTGGTAGGGTCCACTGAAGCTTTCTTT,CASSLVGSTEAFF
TRBJ2-7,TRBV6-2/TRBV6-3,.,.,TGTGCCAGCAGTATTCTACTTTTCGACGAGCAGTACTTC,CASSILLFDEQYF
TRBJ2-7,TRBV7-9,.,.,TGTGCCAGCAGTCAGTGGCCCCGACTAAGGGGGAATACCTACGAGCAGTACTTC,CASSQWPRLRGNTYEQYF
TRBJ1-2,TRBV29-1,.,.,TGCAGCGTTGTTGGAGGGAACGGCTACACCTTC,CSVVGGNGYTF
TRBJ2-7,TRBV4-2,.,once,TGTGCCAGCAGCCAAGACGACCGGCCAACCTACGAGCAGTACTTC,CASSQDDRPTYEQYF
TRBJ2-7,TRBV3-1/TRBV3-2,TRBD2,.,TGTGCCAGCAGCCCTAGCGGGAGGTGGGACGAGCAGTACTTC,CASSPSGRWDEQYF
TRBJ2-2,TRBV28,.,once,TGTGCCAGCAGCCTTGGGAACACCGGGGAGCTGTTTTTT,CASSLGNTGELFF
TRBJ2-3,TRBV3-1/TRBV3-2,TRBD2,.,TGTGCCAGCAGCCCGGGACTAGCGCGCACAGATACGCAGTATTTT,CASSPGLARTDTQYF
TRBJ1-1,TRBV7-8,TRBD1,.,TGTGCCAGCAGCTCCGCCCGGGACAGCATGAACACTGAAGCTTTCTTT,CASSSARDSMNTEAFF
TRBJ2-2,TRBV7-3,.,.,TGTGCCAGCAGCCCCATGAGGAGCAACACCGGGGAGCTGTTTTTT,CASSPMRSNTGELFF
TRBJ1-2,TRBV19,.,.,TGTGCCACGAAGGACGGGCCGGGCCGTGGCTACACCTTC,CATKDGPGRGYTF
TRBJ2-3,TRBV5-6,.,.,TGTGCCAGCAGCCCAGGGGCAGGGTCAGATACGCAGTATTTT,CASSPGAGSDTQYF
TRBJ2-3,TRBV19,.,.,TGTGCCAGTAGTATATTTTCCCCGGGACTGAGCACAGATACGCAGTATTTT,CASSIFSPGLSTDTQYF
TRBJ1-4,TRBV6-2/TRBV6-3,.,.,TGTGCCAGCAGTTACAACCCCGGACCCCCCGGGCCAACTAATGAAAAACTGTTTTTT,CASSYNPGPPGPTNEKLFF
TRBJ2-3,TRBV6-5,.,.,TGTGCCAGCACTCTCGGGCCCTACACAGATACGCAGTATTTT,CASTLGPYTDTQYF
TRBJ1-6,TRBV5-6,.,.,TGTGCCAGCAGCTTGGGGGCAGTGGATAATTCACCCCTCCACTTT,CASSLGAVDNSPLHF
TRBJ2-3,TRBV4-2,.,.,TGTGCCAGCAGCCAAGATCGCCAGAGGACAGATACGCAGTATTTT,CASSQDRQRTDTQYF
TRBJ1-1,TRBV7-6,.,.,TGTGCCAGCAGCTTAGCGCGCGGCACTGAAGCTTTCTTT,CASSLARGTEAFF
TRBJ1-2,TRBV21-1,.,.,TGTGCCAGCAGCAAAACGGACAGTTCAAACTATGGCTACACCTTC,CASSKTDSSNYGYTF
TRBJ2-3,TRBV2,TRBD1,.,TGTGCCAGCAGTGGAGTGTGGGACAGGGTCGTGTATTTT,CASSGVWDRVVYF
TRBJ1-4,TRBV14,TRBD1,.,TGTGCCAGCAGCCAAGATTCGACAGGGAGGAATGAAAAACTGTTTTTT,CASSQDSTGRNEKLFF
TRBJ1-1,TRBV13,TRBD1,.,TGTGCCAGCAAATTTGGGGGACAGGGGGCGAGGACTGAAGCTTTCTTT,CASKFGGQGARTEAFF
TRBJ1-5,TRBV9,.,.,TGTGCCAGCAGCTCATCAGGGTTTAGCAATCAGCCCCAGCATTTT,CASSSSGFSNQPQHF
TRBJ1-4,TRBV5-4,.,.,TGTGCCAGCAGCTTGGTGGGAGCAACTAATGAAAAACTGTTTTTT,CASSLVGATNEKLFF
TRBJ2-7,TRBV18,.,.,TGTGCCAGCTCCCCGCAGGGGGGCTACGAGCAGTACTTC,CASSPQGGYEQYF
TRBJ2-3,TRBV6-2/TRBV6-3,.,few,TGTGCCAGCAGTCCCCTACGGATTACCACAGATACGCAGTATTTT,CASSPLRITTDTQYF
TRBJ2-5,TRBV9,TRBD2,.,TGTGCCAGCAGCGCGGGACTAGCCGGATGGGAGACCCAGTACTTC,CASSAGLAGWETQYF
TRBJ2-2,TRBV19,.,once,TGTGCCAGTAGTACCCAACTAAAATCCACCGGGGAGCTGTTTTTT,CASSTQLKSTGELFF
TRBJ2-5,TRBV5-1,.,once,TGCGCCAGCACCCCGGGACGCCCAGAGACCCAGTACTTC,CASTPGRPETQYF
TRBJ2-1,TRBV7-8,TRBD2,.,TGTGCCAGCAGCTTAGCGCTAGCGGGGGGGCGTGGTGAGCAGTTCTTC,CASSLALAGGRGEQFF
TRBJ2-7,TRBV2,.,.,TGTGCCAGCAGTGAGGGCAGGGCGCGCTACGAGCAGTACTTC,CASSEGRARYEQYF
TRBJ2-1,TRBV7-2,.,.,TGTGCCAGCAGCTTGGCCCCCCTTTACCGCTCCTACAATGAGCAGTTCTTC,CASSLAPLYRSYNEQFF
TRBJ1-1,TRBV7-8,.,once,TGTGCCAGCAGTCCTGTAGACAGTTCCCACACTGAAGCTTTCTTT,CASSPVDSSHTEAFF
TRBJ2-5,TRBV27,.,.,TGTGCCAGCAGTGTAAACCCCGGGACGTGGGAGACCCAGTACTTC,CASSVNPGTWETQYF
TRBJ2-1,TRBV7-7,TRBD2,.,TGTGCTAGCAGCTTGCGGGGGGGCCAGAATTTTGAGCAGTTCTTC,CASSLRGGQNFEQFF
TRBJ2-2,TRBV25-1,.,.,TGTGCCAGCAATAACTTGAACACCGGGGAGCTGTTTTTT,CASNNLNTGELFF
TRBJ2-3,TRBV7-9,.,.,TGTGCCAGCACCATAGTACTTTCTAGCACAGATACGCAGTATTTT,CASTIVLSSTDTQYF
TRBJ2-7,TRBV28,.,few,TGTGCCAGCAGTTTATTAACCGGGACTCAATCCTACGAGCAGTACTTC,CASSLLTGTQSYEQYF
TRBJ2-5,TRBV3-1/TRBV3-2,.,.,TGTGCCAGCAGCCAATGGAGAGAGACCCAGTACTTC,CASSQWRETQYF
TRBJ1-1,TRBV29-1,.,.,TGCAGCGTCGCTAGGGGTCTAAACACTGAAGCTTTCTTT,CSVARGLNTEAFF
TRBJ2-3,TRBV19,.,once,TGTGCCAGTAGGCCCCTACAGGGCCCCCTGCAGTATTTT,CASRPLQGPLQYF